A selection of T cell receptor beta chains follows, all from one sample in a study of molecular identifiers for immune sequencing clone quantification. Each CDR3 protein gets one entry after TCRdb re-called the PCR reads with MiXCR. The sample lists around 320,000 distinct CDR3 sequences, roughly a quarter occurring once. What was sequenced was naive CD8+ T cells from blood, with Jurkat cell RNA spiked in. The receptors stem from a human donor in good health. Some libraries in this study had Jurkat cell RNA spiked in. Both conserved end residues are part of each CDR3. The order of the fields is V gene, CDR3 protein.

TRBV9 | CASSSPAGHVQETQYF
TRBV6-2/TRBV6-3 | CASSRDRGPYTEAFF
TRBV7-2 | CASSLGASGGYEQYF
TRBV7-8 | CASSLAQSTDTQYF
TRBV12-3/TRBV12-4 | CASSLAQDITGELFF
TRBV7-8 | CASSFQRTGPGPQHF
TRBV27 | CASRSLLGWSNQPQHF
TRBV5-6 | CASSIISDTQYF
TRBV7-6 | CASSLRTSSGDEQFF
TRBV12-3/TRBV12-4 | CASKTRLNFYTDTQYF
TRBV12-3/TRBV12-4 | CASSQGGVLQPQHF
TRBV11-2 | CASSLGNNQPQRF
TRBV7-9 | CASRDGLAVLDEQFF
TRBV12-3/TRBV12-4 | CASSSDSYTEAFF
TRBV20-1 | CRPPGQGVFDEQYF
TRBV12-3/TRBV12-4 | CASSLGVGRPEAFF
TRBV4-3 | CASSQDKMGGTEAFF
TRBV7-6 | CASSLIGVPTDTQYF
TRBV19 | CASSTLTWETQYF
TRBV12-3/TRBV12-4 | CASSGGYDGVLFYEQYF
TRBV20-1 | CSARDLRIGQGGLYEQYF
TRBV6-6 | CASSPTSVVDEQFF
TRBV7-9 | CASSSYRGEAGELVF
TRBV7-6 | CASSRGTGAGYEQYF
TRBV5-6 | CASSLGQGSMNTEAFF
TRBV7-9 | CASSSGGQGAYEQYF
TRBV20-1 | CSATQPRGGPTDTQYF
TRBV7-6 | CASSLGVRAETQYF
TRBV7-9 | CASSPSGLAGEQFF
TRBV12-3/TRBV12-4 | CASSSGSVYNEQFF
TRBV20-1 | CSARVPGGSGGPYEQYF
TRBV11-2 | CASSAAGTGSNQPQHF
TRBV6-2/TRBV6-3 | CASSYGAGTEAFF
TRBV12-3/TRBV12-4 | CASSSTFGVNSPLHF